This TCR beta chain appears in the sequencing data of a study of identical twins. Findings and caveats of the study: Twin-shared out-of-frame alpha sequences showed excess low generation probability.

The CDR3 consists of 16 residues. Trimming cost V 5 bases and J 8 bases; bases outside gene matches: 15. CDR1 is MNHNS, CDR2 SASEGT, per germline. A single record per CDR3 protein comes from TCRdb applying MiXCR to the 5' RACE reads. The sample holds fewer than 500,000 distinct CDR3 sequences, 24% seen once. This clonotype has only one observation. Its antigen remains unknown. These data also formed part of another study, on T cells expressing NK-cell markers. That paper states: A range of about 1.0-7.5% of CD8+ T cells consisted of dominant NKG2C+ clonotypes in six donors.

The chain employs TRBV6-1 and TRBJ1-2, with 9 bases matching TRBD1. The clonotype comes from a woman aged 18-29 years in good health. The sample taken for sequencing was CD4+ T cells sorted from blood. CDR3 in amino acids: CASSRNHDRGGGGYTF. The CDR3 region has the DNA TGTGCCAGCAGTCGGAATCACGACAGGGGGGGCGGAGGCTACACCTTC.